This T cell receptor beta chain was documented in a study of OX40 agonist ivuxolimab in advanced cancers. As for the study in general: An anti-OX40 (CD134) antibody with agonistic activity, ivuxolimab, was administered to patients. General study findings and limits: The mean number of expanded clones was higher in CD8+ T cells than in CD4+. Clones of CD4+ and CD8+ blood T cells grew by week 6 at doses of 0.1 to 3.0 mg/kg.

This clone came up once. Antigen unknown. The CDR3 has 17 amino acids. Per germline, CDR1 SGDLS and CDR2 YYNGEE. Trimming pared 0 bases from V and 0 bases from J, leaving 15 bases between. Sequenced by immunoSEQ multiplex PCR; TCRdb stores in-frame clones only, minus some. The repertoire includes roughly 20,000 clones, 74% of them detected once, and approximately 36% sits in the top ten. The sequence came from an adult with an advanced solid tumor such as melanoma, head and neck, liver or kidney cancer. The V call is TRBV9, the J call TRBJ1-1, with D possibly being TRBD1 (6 bases). Sequenced material: CD4+ or CD8+ T cells sorted from blood, taken in a trial of the OX40 agonist ivuxolimab. The CDR3, as DNA: TGTGCCAGCAGCGTAGGTTCGGCAGGGGACATGAACACTGAAGCTTTCTTT. Its translation is CASSVGSAGDMNTEAFF.